Shown below are 23 T cell receptor beta chains from a single sample sequenced in a study of T cells in tumors after PD-1 blockade. The method was immunoSEQ multiplex PCR; TCRdb's version includes in-frame clones alone and lacks a portion of them. This sample has roughly 60,000 clones, with roughly 77% found just once. Sample: PBMCs, taken before anti-PD-1 treatment. These receptor sequences come from a human donor with basal cell carcinoma.

The rearrangement joins TRBV27 to TRBJ2-1; the match to TRBD2 covers 8 bases. The trim removed 6 bases at V and 7 bases at J, leaving 8 bases unmatched. Germline loops: CDR1 MNHEY, CDR2 SMNVEV (reference sequence). The CDR3 has 14 amino acids. The CDR3: CASRPGGVGNEQFF. The CDR3 DNA reads TGTGCCAGCAGACCCGGGGGGGTAGGAAATGAGCAGTTCTTC.

This chain connects TRBV7-6 to TRBJ2-2, with 8 positions matching TRBD1. Germline CDR1 is SGHVS and CDR2 is FNYEAQ. Trimming at V came to 4 bases and at J to 8 bases, leaving 6 bases not matched to a gene. The CDR3 is made up of 14 amino acids. In DNA form, the CDR3 reads TGTGCCAGCAGCTCGAGGACAGGGTCGGGGGAGCTGTTTTTT. Its translation is CASSSRTGSGELFF.

The chain uses TRBV7-3 and TRBJ2-1; weak D call: TRBD2 (5 bases). The CDR3 runs 15 residues. Germline lookup yields CDR1 SGHTA and CDR2 FQGTGA. V dropped 5 bases and J dropped 4 bases, with 15 bases sitting between them. The CDR3 loop reads CASSPGGQKYNEQFF. The CDR3 DNA is TGTGCCAGCAGCCCCGGCGGGCAAAAGTACAATGAGCAGTTCTTC.

The V call is TRBV19, the J call TRBJ2-5, with D perhaps matching TRBD1 (6 bases). Germline CDR1 LNHDA, CDR2 SQIVND (reference sequence). This CDR3 contains 13 residues. V lost 5 bases, J lost 5 bases, and 12 bases lay in between. CDR3 in DNA: TGTGCCAGTAGTTCCAGGGGATGGGAGACCCAGTACTTC. Translation gives CASSSRGWETQYF.

The chain has TRBV18 and TRBJ2-1; TRBD2 aligns across 10 bases. J was trimmed by 8 bases and V by 0 bases; bases with no gene match: 13. This CDR3 is built from 18 residues. CDR1 and CDR2 from the germline V gene are KGHSH and LQKENI. CDR3 sequence (DNA): TGTGCCAGCTCACCACCGGAGCGTCTAGCGGGGGAAAAATATGAGCAGTTCTTC. It is translated as CASSPPERLAGEKYEQFF.

This clone has a handful of counts. The chain combines TRBV14 with TRBJ2-5; possible D gene TRBD1, 5 bases. Germline V lookup: CDR1 SGHDN, CDR2 FVKESK. The CDR3 is 14 amino acids. V lost 4 bases and J lost 5, with 14 bases in between. The CDR3 sequence is CASSPTVHRETQYF. The CDR3 coding sequence is TGTGCCAGCAGCCCGACAGTTCACAGGGAGACCCAGTACTTC.

The chain is built from TRBV7-3 and TRBJ1-1, with D uncertain. Germline assignment: CDR1 SGHTA and CDR2 FQGTGA. The CDR3 has 13 residues. The germline V and J ends were trimmed by 1 base and 2 bases, with 5 bases remaining between them. The CDR3 reads CASSLKVNTEAFF. CDR3 bases: TGTGCCAGCAGCTTAAAGGTAAACACTGAAGCTTTCTTT.

J is TRBJ2-1 and V is TRBV6-5; TRBD2 might be the D (6 bases). The CDR3 runs 15 residues. V was cut by 5 bases and J by 6 bases, with 17 bases left in between. Germline V gene lookup returns CDR1 MNHEY and CDR2 SVGAGI. The CDR3 reads CASSPGGSGRNEQFF. The CDR3 bases are TGTGCCAGCAGTCCCGGGGGTAGCGGTCGCAATGAGCAGTTCTTC.

This sequence joins TRBV6-5 and TRBJ2-7; TRBD1 is a possible D gene (5 bases). Germline CDR1 reads MNHEY; CDR2 reads SVGAGI. The V end was cut by 2 bases, the J end by 0 bases, with 5 bases between. The CDR3 extends over 13 amino acids. CDR3 in amino acids: CASSYGASYEQYF. As DNA, the CDR3 is TGTGCCAGCAGTTACGGGGCCTCCTACGAGCAGTACTTC.

The chain recombines TRBV19 with TRBJ2-1; 10 nucleotides align to TRBD2. J gave up 4 bases and V 2 bases, and 2 bases lay outside the gene matches. This CDR3 region has 15 residues. The germline V gene has CDR1 LNHDA and CDR2 SQIVND (reference sequence). The CDR3 loop reads CASSIPSGGYNEQFF. The CDR3 coding sequence is TGTGCCAGTAGTATACCTAGCGGGGGTTACAATGAGCAGTTCTTC.

This sequence joins TRBV4-1 and TRBJ1-4; D is perhaps TRBD1 (5 bases). The CDR3 is 17 residues long. Trimming removed 1 base from V and 0 bases from J, with 12 bases in between. Germline V CDR1 and CDR2: MGHRA, YSYEKL. Here the CDR3 reads CASSQGPGGATNEKLFF. Written as DNA, the CDR3 is TGCGCCAGCAGCCAAGGCCCCGGGGGGGCAACTAATGAAAAACTGTTTTTT.

V is TRBV5-6 and J is TRBJ2-1, with D perhaps TRBD1 (5 bases). The V gene lost 5 bases and the J gene lost 3 bases, with 9 bases spanning the gap. From germline, CDR1 is SGHDT and CDR2 YYEEEE. The CDR3 spans 13 residues. This chain's CDR3 is CASRFDSYNEQFF. Here the CDR3 DNA reads TGTGCCAGCAGATTCGACAGCTACAATGAGCAGTTCTTC. Combining the CDR3 with reference TRBV5-6 and TRBJ2-1 gives the whole variable domain DAGVTQSPTHLIKTRGQQVTLRCSPKSGHDTVSWYQQALGQGPQFIFQYYEEEERQRGNFPDRFSGHQFPNYSSELNVNALLLGDSALYLCASRFDSYNEQFFGPGTRLTVL.

In its sample, this clone was seen once. J is TRBJ1-4 and V is TRBV6-5, with D perhaps TRBD1 (5 bases). With 10 bases removed from V and 5 bases from J, the gap between germline ends came to 11 bases. Germline CDR1 and CDR2: MNHEY and SVGAGI. CDR3 size: 12 residues. Here the CDR3 DNA reads TGTGCCACGAGGGGACCGAATGAAAAACTGTTTTTT. This gives the protein CATRGPNEKLFF.

The chain joins TRBV6-6 to TRBJ1-2, with TRBD1 matching over 8 bases. V shed 4 bases and J 6 bases; nucleotides not matched to a gene: 10. The CDR3 loop spans 15 amino acids. Per the germline V gene, CDR1 is MNHNY and CDR2 is SVGAGI (reference sequence). In nucleotides, the CDR3 is TGTGCCAGCAGTTTCCGGACAGGGAAGGACCATGGCTACACCTTC. As protein: CASSFRTGKDHGYTF.

The chain links TRBV27 to TRBJ2-3; D is unclear. Germline assignment: CDR1 MNHEY and CDR2 SMNVEV (reference sequence). The CDR3 sequence is 11 residues long. Between the trimmed V and J ends, which lost 6 bases and 3 bases, there was a span of 4 bases. The CDR3 protein is CASRRTDTQYF. As DNA, the CDR3 is TGTGCCAGCAGGAGAACAGATACGCAGTATTTT.

This chain connects TRBV27 to TRBJ1-1, with D perhaps matching TRBD1 (5 bases). The CDR3 is 17 residues long. Germline V gene lookup returns CDR1 MNHEY and CDR2 SMNVEV (reference sequence). The V gene lost 3 bases and the J gene lost 2 bases, with 19 bases spanning the gap. This CDR3 is CASSFPWGGVKNTEAFF. CDR3 DNA: TGTGCCAGCAGTTTTCCCTGGGGGGGGGTTAAAAACACTGAAGCTTTCTTT.

This chain uses TRBV18 with TRBJ2-7; D gene ambiguous. V was cut by 3 bases and J by 6 bases, with 12 bases left in between. The CDR3 extends over 13 amino acids. In germline, CDR1 is KGHSH, CDR2 LQKENI. The CDR3 sequence: CASSPARKGEQYF. CDR3 DNA: TGTGCCAGCTCACCTGCCCGAAAGGGCGAGCAGTACTTC.

Worth noting for this clone: The junction and the germline gene differ at one end; a read error may be behind it. The rearrangement joins TRBV7-7 to TRBJ1-3, with D hard to call. Per the germline V gene, CDR1 is SSHAT and CDR2 is FNYEAQ (reference sequence). The CDR3 consists of 15 residues. The CDR3 spells CASSRSFQSGNTIYF. The CDR3 DNA follows: TGTGCTAGCAGCCGAAGTTTTCAATCTGGAAACACCATATATTTT.

This chain uses TRBV5-1 with TRBJ1-1; TRBD1 aligns across 9 bases. Germline CDR1 reads SGHRS; CDR2 reads YFSETQ. This CDR3 comprises 16 residues. The junction had 12 bases not matched to a gene; V was cut back by 5 bases and J by 4 bases. The CDR3, as DNA: TGCGCCAGCAGAGTCTTAACAGGGGGCTCGGGCACTGAAGCTTTCTTT. Translation: CASRVLTGGSGTEAFF.

The chain is built from TRBV27 and TRBJ1-2; 12 bases fit TRBD1. The CDR3 spans 15 residues. V lost 5 bases, J lost 4 bases, and 5 bases stayed unmatched. CDR1 is MNHEY, CDR2 SMNVEV, per germline (reference sequence). The CDR3 DNA reads TGTGCCAGCAGTGGTCCGGGACAGGGGGCCTATGGCTACACCTTC. Translating it yields CASSGPGQGAYGYTF.

J is TRBJ2-3 and V is TRBV2; D may be TRBD1 (5 bases). Trimming left V 7 bases short and J 5 bases short, with 16 bases between. CDR1 is SNHLY and CDR2 is FYNNEI in the germline V gene. This CDR3 is 14 amino acids long. The CDR3 DNA reads as TGTGCCAGCACCGGAAGGGGTTCCGGAGATACGCAGTATTTT. It is translated as CASTGRGSGDTQYF.

V gene TRBV3-1 (or the pseudogene TRBV3-2) combines with J gene TRBJ2-3; 15 bases agree with TRBD2. The CDR3 contains 18 residues. J gave up 1 base and V 3 bases, and 5 bases lay outside the gene matches. Germline CDR1 reads LGHDT; CDR2 reads YNNKEL (reference sequence). Written as DNA, the CDR3 is TGTGCCAGCAGCCACGCGGGACTAGCGGGGGGTGGCACAGATACGCAGTATTTT. It translates to CASSHAGLAGGGTDTQYF.

The chain combines TRBV5-1 with TRBJ2-7, with D maybe TRBD2 (6 bases). CDR1 and CDR2 (germline): SGHRS, YFSETQ. Trimming removed 0 bases at V and 4 bases at J, with 11 bases between. The CDR3 length is 14 residues. CDR3 region: CASSLGGGVYEQYF. As DNA, the CDR3 is TGCGCCAGCAGCTTGGGTGGAGGGGTTTACGAGCAGTACTTC.